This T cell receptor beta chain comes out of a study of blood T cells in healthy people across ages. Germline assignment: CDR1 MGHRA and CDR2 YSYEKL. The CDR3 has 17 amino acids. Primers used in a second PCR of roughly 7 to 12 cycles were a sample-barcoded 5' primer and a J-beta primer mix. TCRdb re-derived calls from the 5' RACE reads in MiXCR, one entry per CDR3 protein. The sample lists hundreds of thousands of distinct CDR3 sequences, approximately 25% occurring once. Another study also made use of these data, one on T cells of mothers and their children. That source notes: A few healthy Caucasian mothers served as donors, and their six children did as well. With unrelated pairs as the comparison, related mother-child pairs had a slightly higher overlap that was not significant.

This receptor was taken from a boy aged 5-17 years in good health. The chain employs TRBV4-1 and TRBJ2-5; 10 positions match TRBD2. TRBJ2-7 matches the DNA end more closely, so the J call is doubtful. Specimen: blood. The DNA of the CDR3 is TGCGCCAGCAGCCATCGCCCCGGGACTAGCGTCTCCTACGAGCAGTACTTC. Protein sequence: CASSHRPGTSVSYEQYF.